This note documents a single TCR beta chain sequence. Its antigen is not identified. Primers: 60 Vbeta forward and 13 Jbeta reverse. Authors' processing steps: Later reanalysis found about 80 million unique TCR beta chains, roughly 9.9 million of them shared. Some clones are missing from TCRdb's copy, which holds only in-frame ones; the method was immunoSEQ multiplex PCR. That table is the source of V, J and clone size, and D and trimming were worked out from the DNA. The table shows 150,000 to 200,000 clones, with about three quarters occurring only once. These data are taken from a study of cytomegalovirus exposure and HLA in healthy donors. Regarding the study as a whole: The Asian-associated ancestry cluster reportedly had fewer N-insertions than the roughly 700-donor mean in a later analysis. As a later analysis showed, a missense DCLRE1C variant was linked to trimming of TCR beta V- and J-genes.

Material for sequencing was PBMCs. The receptor comes from a woman in her 40s in good health and CMV-seropositive.

The CDR3 bases are TGTGCCAGCAGCAACCCCCGAACGTATAGCGGGATGTACAATGAGCAGTTCTTC. The encoded protein is CASSNPRTYSGMYNEQFF. The chain joins TRBV21-1 to TRBJ2-1; TRBD2, the table's D call, lacks a check against the DNA. TRBV21-1 is a pseudogene. The CDR3 spans 18 residues.